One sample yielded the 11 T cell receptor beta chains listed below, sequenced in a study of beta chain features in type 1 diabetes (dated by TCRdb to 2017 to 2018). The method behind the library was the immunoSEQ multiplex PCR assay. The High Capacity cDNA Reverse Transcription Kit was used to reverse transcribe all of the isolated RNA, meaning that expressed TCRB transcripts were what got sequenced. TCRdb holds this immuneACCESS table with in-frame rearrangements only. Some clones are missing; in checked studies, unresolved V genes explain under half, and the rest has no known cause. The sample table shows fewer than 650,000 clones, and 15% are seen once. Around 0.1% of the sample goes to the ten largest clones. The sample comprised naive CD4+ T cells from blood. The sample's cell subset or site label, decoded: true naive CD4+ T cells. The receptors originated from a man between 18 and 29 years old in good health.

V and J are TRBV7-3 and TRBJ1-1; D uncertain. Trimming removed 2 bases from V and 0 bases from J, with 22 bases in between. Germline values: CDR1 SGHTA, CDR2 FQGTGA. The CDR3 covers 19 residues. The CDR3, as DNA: TGTGCCAGCAGCTTATATCCCCCCGACGGGGATTGGATGAACACTGAAGCTTTCTTT. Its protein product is CASSLYPPDGDWMNTEAFF.

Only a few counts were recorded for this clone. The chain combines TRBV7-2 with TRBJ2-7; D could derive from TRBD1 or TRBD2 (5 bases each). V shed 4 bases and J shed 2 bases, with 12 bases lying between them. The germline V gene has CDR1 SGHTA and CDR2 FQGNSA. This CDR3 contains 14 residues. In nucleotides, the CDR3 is TGTGCCAGCAGCTCCGGGACCACTGCCTACGAGCAGTACTTC. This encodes CASSSGTTAYEQYF.

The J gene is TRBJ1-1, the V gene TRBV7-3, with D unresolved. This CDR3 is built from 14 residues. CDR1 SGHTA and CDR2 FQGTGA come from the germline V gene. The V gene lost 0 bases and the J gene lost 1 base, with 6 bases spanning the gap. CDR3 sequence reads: CASSLTSRNTEAFF. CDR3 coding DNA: TGTGCCAGCAGCTTAACGTCCAGGAACACTGAAGCTTTCTTT.

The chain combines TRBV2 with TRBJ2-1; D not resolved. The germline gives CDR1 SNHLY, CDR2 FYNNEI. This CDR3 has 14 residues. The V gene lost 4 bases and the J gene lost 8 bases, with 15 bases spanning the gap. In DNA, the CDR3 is TGTGCCAGCAGTGCGAGCGTAGGGTACGATGAGCAGTTCTTC. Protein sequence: CASSASVGYDEQFF. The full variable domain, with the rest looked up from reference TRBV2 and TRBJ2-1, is EPEVTQTPSHQVTQMGQEVILRCVPISNHLYFYWYRQILGQKVEFLVSFYNNEISEKSEIFDDQFSVERPDGSNFTLKIRSTKLEDSAMYFCASSASVGYDEQFFGPGTRLTVL.

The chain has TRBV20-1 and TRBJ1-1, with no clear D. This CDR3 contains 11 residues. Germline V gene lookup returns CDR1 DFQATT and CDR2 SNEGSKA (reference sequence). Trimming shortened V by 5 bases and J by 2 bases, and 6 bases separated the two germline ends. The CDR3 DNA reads TGCAGTGCTCTGGCTAACACTGAAGCTTTCTTT. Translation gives CSALANTEAFF.

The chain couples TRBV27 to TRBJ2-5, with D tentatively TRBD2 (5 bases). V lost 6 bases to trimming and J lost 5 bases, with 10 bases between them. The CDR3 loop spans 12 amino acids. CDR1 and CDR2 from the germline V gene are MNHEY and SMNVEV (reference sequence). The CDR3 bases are TGTGCCAGCAGGAGCGGCGGGGAGACCCAGTACTTC. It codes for CASRSGGETQYF.

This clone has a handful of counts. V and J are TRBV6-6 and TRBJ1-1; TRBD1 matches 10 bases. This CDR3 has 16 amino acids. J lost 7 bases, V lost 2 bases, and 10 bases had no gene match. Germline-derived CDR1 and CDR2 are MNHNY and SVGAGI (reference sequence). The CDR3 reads CASSYRTGGMVNEAFF. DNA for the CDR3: TGTGCCAGCAGTTACAGGACAGGGGGTATGGTTAATGAAGCTTTCTTT.

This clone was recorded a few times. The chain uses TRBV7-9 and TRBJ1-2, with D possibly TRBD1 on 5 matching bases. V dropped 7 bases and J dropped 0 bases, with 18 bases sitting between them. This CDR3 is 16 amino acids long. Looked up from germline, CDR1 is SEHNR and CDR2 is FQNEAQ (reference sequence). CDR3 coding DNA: TGTGCCAGCACCATAGCGTGGGACGCAGCTAACTATGGCTACACCTTC. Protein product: CASTIAWDAANYGYTF.

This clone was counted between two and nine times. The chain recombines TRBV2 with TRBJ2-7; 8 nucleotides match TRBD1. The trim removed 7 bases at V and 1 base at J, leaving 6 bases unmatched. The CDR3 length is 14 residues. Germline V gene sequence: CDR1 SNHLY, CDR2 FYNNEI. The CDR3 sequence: CASTDRGPSYEQYF. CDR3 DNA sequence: TGTGCCAGCACCGACAGGGGCCCATCCTACGAGCAGTACTTC.

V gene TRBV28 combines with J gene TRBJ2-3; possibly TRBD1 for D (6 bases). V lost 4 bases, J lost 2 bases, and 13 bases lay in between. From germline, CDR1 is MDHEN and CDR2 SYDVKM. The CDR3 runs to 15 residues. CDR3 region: CASSYPQGPTDTQYF. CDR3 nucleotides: TGTGCCAGCAGTTACCCACAGGGACCCACAGATACGCAGTATTTT.

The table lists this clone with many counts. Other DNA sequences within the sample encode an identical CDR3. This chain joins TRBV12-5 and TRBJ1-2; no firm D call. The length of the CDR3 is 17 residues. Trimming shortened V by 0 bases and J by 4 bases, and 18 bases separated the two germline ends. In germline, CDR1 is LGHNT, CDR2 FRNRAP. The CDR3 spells CASGLVTNLDWIYGYTF. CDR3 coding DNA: TGTGCTAGTGGTTTGGTAACTAACCTAGACTGGATCTATGGCTACACCTTC.